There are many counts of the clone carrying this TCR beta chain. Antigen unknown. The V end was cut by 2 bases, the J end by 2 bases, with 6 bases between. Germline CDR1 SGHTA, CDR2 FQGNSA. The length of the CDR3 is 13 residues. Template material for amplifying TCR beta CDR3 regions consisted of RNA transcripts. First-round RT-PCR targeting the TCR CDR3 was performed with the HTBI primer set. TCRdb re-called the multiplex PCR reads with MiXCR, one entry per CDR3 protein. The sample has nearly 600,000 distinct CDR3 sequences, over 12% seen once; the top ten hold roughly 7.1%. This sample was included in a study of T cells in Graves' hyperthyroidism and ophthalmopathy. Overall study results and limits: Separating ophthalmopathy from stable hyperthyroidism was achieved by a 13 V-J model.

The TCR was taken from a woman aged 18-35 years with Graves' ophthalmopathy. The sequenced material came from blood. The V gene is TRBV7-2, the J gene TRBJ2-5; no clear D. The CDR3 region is CASSLMGQETQYF. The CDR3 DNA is TGTGCCAGCAGCTTAATGGGGCAAGAGACCCAGTACTTC.